This T cell receptor (beta chain) was sequenced during a study of tumor and adjacent non-tumor tissue in lung cancer. Overall study: Each sample yielded 3.5 million to 4.5 million productive TCRbeta reads on average. Whole-study results and caveats: Higher tumor TCR diversity was associated with shorter survival.

This CDR3 is built from 16 residues. Germline CDR1 and CDR2: ENHRY and SYGVKD. With 3 bases removed from V and 8 bases from J, the gap between germline ends came to 22 bases. Comment on this clonotype: Its antigen is still unknown.

No cell sorting was done before RNA was extracted from the tissue. This non-tumor lung sample came from over 3 cm beyond the tumor edge. Chemotherapy-naive patients with new lung cancer underwent thoracic surgery in China, August–late 2014. A modified ARM-PCR protocol with three rounds of nested PCR amplified TCRbeta. TCRdb independently ran MiXCR on the multiplex PCR reads; one entry per CDR3 protein. This repertoire shows about 44,000 distinct CDR3 sequences, around 67% found once; its top ten account for approximately 31%. This receptor was identified in a woman in her seventies with non-small cell lung cancer. Input material: distant non-tumor lung tissue. The chain combines TRBV10-3 with TRBJ1-2; tentatively, D is TRBD1 (5 bases). The CDR3 here is CAISDLRQPREGGYTF. The DNA for the CDR3 is TGTGCCATCAGTGATTTAAGACAGCCACGTGAAGGGGGCTACACCTTC.